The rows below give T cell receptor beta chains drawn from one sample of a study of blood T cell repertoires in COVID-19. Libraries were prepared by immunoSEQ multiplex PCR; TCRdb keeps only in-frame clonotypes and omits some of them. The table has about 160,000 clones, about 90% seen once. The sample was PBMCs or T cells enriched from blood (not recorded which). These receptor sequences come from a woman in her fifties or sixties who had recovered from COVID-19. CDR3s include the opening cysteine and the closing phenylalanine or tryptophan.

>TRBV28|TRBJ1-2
CASKISLGTGGRLIYGYTF
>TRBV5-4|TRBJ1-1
CASSPRGLTDTEAFF
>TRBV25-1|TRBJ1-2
CASSDGGALSTF
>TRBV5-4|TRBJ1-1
CASSPRGGTGNTEAFF
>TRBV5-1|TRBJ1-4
CASSSMTGEGEKLFF
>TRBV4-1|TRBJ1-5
CASSQVYSNQPQHF
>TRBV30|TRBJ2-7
CAWSSDSSYEQYF
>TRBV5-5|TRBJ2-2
CATSTGGNTGELFF
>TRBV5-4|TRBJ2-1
CASSFAGSAYNEQFF
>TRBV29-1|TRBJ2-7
CSVKTSGSAYEQYF
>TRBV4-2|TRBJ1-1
CASSQGLENTEAFF
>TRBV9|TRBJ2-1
CASSTTSERVYNEQFF
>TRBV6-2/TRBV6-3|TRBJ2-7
CASSYGDRISYEQYF
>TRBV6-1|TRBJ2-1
CASSEEAGSYNEQFF
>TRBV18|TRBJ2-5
CASSLNPLETQYF
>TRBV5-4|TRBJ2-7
CASNRRLAGEVGHSEQYF
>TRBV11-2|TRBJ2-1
CASRGASGRNEQFF
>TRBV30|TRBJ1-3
CAWSGSGGNTIYF
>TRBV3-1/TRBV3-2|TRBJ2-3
CASSPGLAFSWADTQYF
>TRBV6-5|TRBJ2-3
CASRRTFAADTQYF
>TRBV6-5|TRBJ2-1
CASSSGTEQFF
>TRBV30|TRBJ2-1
CAWLTGTSGISSYNEQFF
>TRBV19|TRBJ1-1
CASSGTGGRTEAFF
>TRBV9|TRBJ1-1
CASSVTGGGTEAFF
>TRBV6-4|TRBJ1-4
CASRPTGWSGEKLFF
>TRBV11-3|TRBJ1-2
CASSLAGGQSYGYTF